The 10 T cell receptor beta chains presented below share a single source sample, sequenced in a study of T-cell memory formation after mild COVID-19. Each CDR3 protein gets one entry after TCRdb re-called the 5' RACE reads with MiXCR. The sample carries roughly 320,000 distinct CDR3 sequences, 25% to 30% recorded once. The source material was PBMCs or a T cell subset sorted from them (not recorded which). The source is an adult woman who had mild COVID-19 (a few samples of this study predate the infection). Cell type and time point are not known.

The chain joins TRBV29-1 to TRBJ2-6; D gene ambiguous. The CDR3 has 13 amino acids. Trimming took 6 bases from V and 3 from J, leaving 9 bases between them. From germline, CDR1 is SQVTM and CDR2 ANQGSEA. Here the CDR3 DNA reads TGCAGCGTCTATTACCGTGGGGCCAACGTCCTGACTTTC. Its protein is CSVYYRGANVLTF.

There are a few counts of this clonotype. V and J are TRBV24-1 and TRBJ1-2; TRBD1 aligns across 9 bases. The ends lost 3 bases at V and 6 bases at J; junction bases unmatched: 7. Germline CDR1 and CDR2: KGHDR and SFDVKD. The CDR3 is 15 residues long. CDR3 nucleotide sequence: TGTGCCACCAGTGATCCCTCGGGACAGGGTGATGGCTACACCTTC. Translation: CATSDPSGQGDGYTF.

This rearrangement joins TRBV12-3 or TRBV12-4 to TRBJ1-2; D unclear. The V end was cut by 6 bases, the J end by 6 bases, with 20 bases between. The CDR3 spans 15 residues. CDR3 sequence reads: CASSQETDKADGYTF. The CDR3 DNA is TGTGCCAGCAGCCAAGAGACCGACAAGGCTGATGGCTACACCTTC.

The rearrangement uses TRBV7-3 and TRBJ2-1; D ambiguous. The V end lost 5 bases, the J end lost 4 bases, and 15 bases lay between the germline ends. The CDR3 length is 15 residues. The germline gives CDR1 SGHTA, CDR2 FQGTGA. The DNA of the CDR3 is TGTGCCAGCAGCCTAGTAGGGTCTTTGTACAATGAGCAGTTCTTC. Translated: CASSLVGSLYNEQFF.

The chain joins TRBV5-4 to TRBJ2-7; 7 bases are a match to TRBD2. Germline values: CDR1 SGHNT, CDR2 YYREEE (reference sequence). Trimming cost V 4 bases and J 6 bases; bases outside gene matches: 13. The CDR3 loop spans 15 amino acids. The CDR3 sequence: CASSAVARGGGEQYF. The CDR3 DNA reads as TGTGCCAGCAGCGCGGTGGCCAGAGGCGGGGGCGAGCAGTACTTC.

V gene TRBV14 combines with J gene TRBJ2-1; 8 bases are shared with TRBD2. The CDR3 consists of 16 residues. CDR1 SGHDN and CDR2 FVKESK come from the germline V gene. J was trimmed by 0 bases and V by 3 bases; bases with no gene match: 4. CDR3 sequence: CASSQVAGSSYNEQFF. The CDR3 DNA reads TGTGCCAGCAGCCAGGTAGCGGGGAGCTCCTACAATGAGCAGTTCTTC.

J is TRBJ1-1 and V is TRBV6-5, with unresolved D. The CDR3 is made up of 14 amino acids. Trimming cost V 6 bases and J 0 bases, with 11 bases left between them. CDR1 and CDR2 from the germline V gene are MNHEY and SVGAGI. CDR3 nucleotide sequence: TGTGCCAGCAGAACGTCTCACATGAACACTGAAGCTTTCTTT. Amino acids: CASRTSHMNTEAFF.

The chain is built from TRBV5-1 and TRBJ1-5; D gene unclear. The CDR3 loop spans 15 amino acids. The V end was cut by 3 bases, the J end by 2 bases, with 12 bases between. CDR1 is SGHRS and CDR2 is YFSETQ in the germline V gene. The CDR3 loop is CASSSTGAGNQPQHF. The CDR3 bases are TGCGCCAGCAGCTCGACCGGAGCGGGCAATCAGCCCCAGCATTTT. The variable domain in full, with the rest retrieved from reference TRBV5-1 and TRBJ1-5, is KAGVTQTPRYLIKTRGQQVTLSCSPISGHRSVSWYQQTPGQGLQFLFEYFSETQRNKGNFPGRFSGRQFSNSRSEMNVSTLELGDSALYLCASSSTGAGNQPQHFGDGTRLSIL.

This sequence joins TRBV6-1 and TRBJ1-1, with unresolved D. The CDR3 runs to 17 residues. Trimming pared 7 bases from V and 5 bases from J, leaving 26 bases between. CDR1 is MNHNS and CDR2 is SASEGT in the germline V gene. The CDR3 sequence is CASTPYAVGSRFTEAFF. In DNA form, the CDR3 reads TGTGCCAGCACTCCGTACGCCGTGGGCAGCCGATTTACTGAAGCTTTCTTT.

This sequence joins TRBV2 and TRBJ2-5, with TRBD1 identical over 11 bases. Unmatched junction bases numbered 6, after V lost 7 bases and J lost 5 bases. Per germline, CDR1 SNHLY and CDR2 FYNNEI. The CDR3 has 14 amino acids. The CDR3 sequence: CASTTDRGRETQYF. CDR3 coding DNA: TGTGCCAGCACCACGGACAGGGGGCGGGAGACCCAGTACTTC. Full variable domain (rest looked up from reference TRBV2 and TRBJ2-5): EPEVTQTPSHQVTQMGQEVILRCVPISNHLYFYWYRQILGQKVEFLVSFYNNEISEKSEIFDDQFSVERPDGSNFTLKIRSTKLEDSAMYFCASTTDRGRETQYFGPGTRLLVL.